Detailed here is one T cell receptor beta chain. The sample holds one count of this clone. The antigen it binds to is not known. Base qualities are not provided; no much larger clone lies one nucleotide away. This sample was taken from a study of OX40 agonist ivuxolimab in advanced cancers. About the full investigation: The costimulatory receptor OX40 (CD134) was targeted by ivuxolimab, a fully human IgG2 agonistic monoclonal antibody. Intravenous ivuxolimab was administered to patients every 2 weeks at six dose levels: 0.01, 0.1, 0.3, 1.5, 3 and 10 mg/kg. Of the roughly 50 dose-escalation patients, hepatocellular carcinoma was present in around 20, melanoma in roughly 15, renal cell carcinoma in 9 and head and neck cancer in 9. A male proportion of around 81% and a mean age of approximately 55 years, ranging from roughly 23 to 79, were recorded for the dose-escalation cohort. Prior anti-PD-1, anti-PD-L1 or anti-CTLA-4 therapy was permitted, and checkpoint inhibitors had been received by about 44% of dose-escalation patients. Partial responses occurred in three dose-escalation patients, of whom one had hepatocellular carcinoma and two had cutaneous melanoma. The point of sequencing TCRbeta in the periphery was to test whether ivuxolimab changed TCR sequence diversity and drove clonal T-cell expansion. The paper describes the monotherapy dose-escalation part (N of about 50 patients) of the phase I trial of ivuxolimab.

Genomic DNA was extracted from sorted cells for sequencing of the TCRbeta CDR3 region. The immunoSEQ Assay was used to sequence the TCRbeta CDR3 regions. As stored in TCRdb, this immuneACCESS dataset retains in-frame rearrangements with V and J assigned. A fraction of the clones does not appear; measured against another copy, unresolved V genes explain less than half of the discrepancy, and the remainder lacks a known reason. This sample has 14,000 to 15,000 clones in its table, and about 89% of those were observed once. Jointly, the top ten make up 20% to 25% of the sample. The trial excluded patients who had a history of autoimmune disease or who were on systemic immunosuppression. Peripheral blood for TCR sequencing was collected from all dose cohorts at baseline, on cycle 4 day 1, and on cycle 7 day 1. The samples were drawn from a first-in-human, open-label, multicenter phase I dose-escalation trial of ivuxolimab. Adults with locally advanced or metastatic melanoma, renal cell, hepatocellular, or head and neck squamous cell carcinoma were enrolled in the trial. Before TCR sequencing, CD4+ T cells and CD8+ T cells from peripheral blood were sorted into separate populations.

What the research found in general, with its limitations: At doses of 0.1 to 3.0 mg/kg, clonal expansion of both CD4+ and CD8+ blood T cells was observed from baseline to week 6. In the 0.1-3.0 mg/kg groups, partial responders had among the lowest normalized peripheral clonal expansion, particularly in CD8+ T cells. Low levels of normalized T-cell clonal expansion were also seen in some patients who did not respond. Antigen specificity was not determined for the clonally expanded peripheral T cells. On average, CD8+ T cells showed more expanded clones than CD4+ T cells after ivuxolimab.

Clipping removes 5 bases from V and 7 bases from J, with 13 as the unmatched junction base count. The germline V gene supplies CDR1 SGHVS and CDR2 FNYEAQ. The CDR3 covers 16 residues, taking in both the cysteine and the phenylalanine. Left in the record is the CDR3 DNA by itself, 48 bases read in frame from the first base. This chain joins TRBV7-6 to TRBJ1-5, with 8 middle bases fitting TRBD1. The source is an adult with an advanced solid tumor such as melanoma, head and neck, liver or kidney cancer. Specimen: CD4+ or CD8+ T cells sorted from blood, collected in a trial of the OX40 agonist ivuxolimab. The DNA is TGTGCCAGCAGCGACCGTGACAGGGGTTGGGGCCAGCCCCAGCATTTT. Its protein reads: CASSDRDRGWGQPQHF.